This is a list of T cell receptor beta chains from one sample in a study of T cell responses to AZD1222 COVID-19 vaccine. Libraries were prepared by immunoSEQ multiplex PCR; TCRdb keeps only in-frame clonotypes and omits some of them. The sample carries more than 75,000 clones, almost 90% recorded once. Sequenced material: peripheral blood, taken on day 0 of AZD1222 vaccination. The source of these receptors is an adult in good health. The conserved cysteine and the conserved F or W are not part of the CDR3 here. Each record gives: V gene, CDR3 length, J gene, CDR3 protein.

TRBV28	10	TRBJ1-1	ASSTGLTEAF
TRBV11-2	14	TRBJ2-7	ASSSLDRGPGGEQY
TRBV24-1	14	TRBJ1-5	ATSEAGQTSNQPQH
TRBV30	11	TRBJ1-3	AWSDDRGNTIY
TRBV24-1	13	TRBJ2-7	ATSELRDRSYEQY
TRBV9	13	TRBJ2-7	ASSASEDATYEQY
TRBV29-1	11	TRBJ2-3	SAGTSGTDTQY
TRBV30	11	TRBJ2-1	AWSVRRDNEQF
TRBV19	12	TRBJ2-5	ASSPGQGRATQY
TRBV18	12	TRBJ1-1	ASSPDGGRTEAF
TRBV14	15	TRBJ1-4	ASSQDLDSRGNEKLF
TRBV5-1	15	TRBJ2-1	ASSWTSGRAGYNEQF
TRBV28	13	TRBJ2-7	ASLREAGRGREQY
TRBV28	10	TRBJ2-7	ASSLQGYEQY
TRBV9	13	TRBJ2-3	ASSVGQRDTDTQY
TRBV27	14	TRBJ1-2	ASSLGMEGAGYGYT
TRBV6-2/TRBV6-3	12	TRBJ1-5	ASSRDRVNQPQH
TRBV5-4	13	TRBJ1-1	ASSLTAGMNTEAF
TRBV24-1	15	TRBJ2-3	ATSDETSGRATRTQY
TRBV6-2/TRBV6-3	11	TRBJ2-3	ASSYSPADTQY
TRBV7-2	16	TRBJ2-7	ASSVGTSGLGSSYEQY
TRBV9	14	TRBJ2-7	ASSPLPGGTSYEQY
TRBV28	11	TRBJ2-5	ASSLTSRETQY
TRBV5-4	12	TRBJ2-1	ASSLVVADNEQF
TRBV12-5	15	TRBJ2-3	ASGLVLWGRSTDTQY
TRBV7-2	13	TRBJ1-4	ASSPRTGKGEKLF
TRBV28	12	TRBJ1-2	ASSLNTGTYGYT
TRBV19	12	TRBJ2-7	ASSPGQVSYEQY
TRBV7-6	14	TRBJ2-7	ASSFRGTSGRSEQY
TRBV6-5	12	TRBJ2-5	ASSHRQVQETQY
TRBV7-9	11	TRBJ2-7	ASSTSGSREQY
TRBV7-9	13	TRBJ1-6	ASSLAQRGNSPLH
TRBV5-4	14	TRBJ2-3	ASRMAGVSSTDTQY
TRBV28	12	TRBJ1-5	ANRPAGEGQPQH
TRBV28	11	TRBJ2-7	ASRDGTNYEQY
TRBV28	13	TRBJ1-2	ASSPATPGNHGYT
TRBV24-1	14	TRBJ1-4	ATSDGGQSTNEKLF